The 30 T cell receptor beta chains reported below all come from one sample, sequenced in a study of CXCR3-negative and CXCR3-positive naive CD8 T cells. UMI labels and 5' RACE were used to prepare the TRB cDNA libraries. TCRdb re-called the 5' RACE reads and shows each CDR3 protein once, DNA omitted. This sample's table reports about 53,000 distinct CDR3 sequences. Sequenced sample: naive CXCR3- CD8+ T cells from blood. As for subset: CD45RO-CCR7+CD27+CD95- naive CD8+ T cells lacking CXCR3 (TNR3-). These receptors came from a human donor in good health. Some clones in this sample may be carry-over from other donors' samples.

The chain has TRBV7-9 and TRBJ2-5. The V gene's germline CDR1 is SEHNR and CDR2 FQNEAQ (reference sequence). This CDR3 region has 13 residues. CDR3 sequence: CASSFPDQETQYF.

V and J are TRBV29-1 and TRBJ1-2; TCRdb returns TRBD1, unconfirmable since there is no DNA. The CDR3 has 12 residues. Germline loops: CDR1 SQVTM, CDR2 ANQGSEA. CDR3 residues: CSVRGGYYGYTF.

V gene TRBV7-2 combines with J gene TRBJ2-5; without DNA, the TCRdb call of TRBD2 cannot be checked. The CDR3 loop spans 18 amino acids. In germline, CDR1 is SGHTA, CDR2 FQGNSA. This CDR3 is CASSLLSLAGGPGETQYF.

V is TRBV18 and J is TRBJ2-7; the D call from TCRdb, TRBD1, cannot be confirmed without DNA. In germline, CDR1 is KGHSH, CDR2 LQKENI. The CDR3 covers 14 residues. The CDR3 is CASSGDRGPYEQYF.

CDR3 loop: CASSLSGGGNTEAFF. The V and J genes are TRBV7-6 and TRBJ1-1. Germline V gives CDR1 SGHVS, CDR2 FNYEAQ. The CDR3 is made up of 15 amino acids.

The chain joins TRBV12-5 to TRBJ2-2. This CDR3 comprises 13 residues. CDR1 and CDR2 from the germline V gene are LGHNT and FRNRAP. CDR3 sequence reads: CASGGDGTGELFF.

The chain combines TRBV29-1 with TRBJ2-2. The CDR3 is made up of 13 amino acids. Germline V CDR1 and CDR2: SQVTM, ANQGSEA. The CDR3 loop is CSVVDPNTGELFF.

The V call is TRBV5-1, the J call TRBJ2-1; TCRdb designates TRBD1, a call that cannot be tested without DNA. The CDR3 is 14 amino acids. Germline loops: CDR1 SGHRS, CDR2 YFSETQ. Here the CDR3 reads CASSLEGRENEQFF. The full variable domain, with the rest looked up from reference TRBV5-1 and TRBJ2-1, is KAGVTQTPRYLIKTRGQQVTLSCSPISGHRSVSWYQQTPGQGLQFLFEYFSETQRNKGNFPGRFSGRQFSNSRSEMNVSTLELGDSALYLCASSLEGRENEQFFGPGTRLTVL.

This CDR3 reads CASCGGLTGANVLTF. The chain links TRBV2 to TRBJ2-6; as DNA is missing, the TRBD1 call by TCRdb cannot be tested. Germline V gene lookup returns CDR1 SNHLY and CDR2 FYNNEI. This CDR3 comprises 15 residues. Drawing the rest from reference TRBV2 and TRBJ2-6, the complete variable domain is EPEVTQTPSHQVTQMGQEVILRCVPISNHLYFYWYRQILGQKVEFLVSFYNNEISEKSEIFDDQFSVERPDGSNFTLKIRSTKLEDSAMYFCASCGGLTGANVLTFGAGSRLTVL.

The CDR3 reads CASSKRRGFLYNEQFF. V usage is TRBV21-1 and J usage is TRBJ2-1; TCRdb's D call of TRBD1 is untestable without DNA. TRBV21-1 is annotated as a pseudogene. The CDR3 runs 16 residues.

The chain joins TRBV11-2 to TRBJ1-1. The CDR3 loop spans 13 amino acids. The germline gives CDR1 SGHAT, CDR2 FQNNGV. The CDR3: CASSLDQGRPAFF.

The gene calls are TRBV7-3 and TRBJ2-1; the TCRdb D gene call, TRBD2, has no DNA to confirm it. CDR1 is SGHTA and CDR2 is FQGTGA in the germline V gene. The CDR3 covers 16 residues. The CDR3: CASSSGLADSYNEQFF.

The gene calls are TRBV5-1 and TRBJ1-1. Per germline, CDR1 SGHRS and CDR2 YFSETQ. This CDR3 comprises 15 residues. The CDR3 sequence: CASSLDASLNTEAFF. Together with reference TRBV5-1 and TRBJ1-1, the CDR3 gives the full variable domain: KAGVTQTPRYLIKTRGQQVTLSCSPISGHRSVSWYQQTPGQGLQFLFEYFSETQRNKGNFPGRFSGRQFSNSRSEMNVSTLELGDSALYLCASSLDASLNTEAFFGQGTRLTVV.

This chain uses TRBV15 with TRBJ2-6; the D gene TCRdb calls, TRBD2, cannot be checked with no DNA. The CDR3 loop spans 19 amino acids. CDR1 and CDR2 from the germline V gene are LNHNV and YYDKDF (reference sequence). The chain's CDR3 is CATSRESGRDYSGANVLTF. The whole variable domain, filled in from reference TRBV15 and TRBJ2-6, reads DAMVIQNPRYQVTQFGKPVTLSCSQTLNHNVMYWYQQKSSQAPKLLFHYYDKDFNNEADTPDNFQSRRPNTSFCFLDIRSPGLGDTAMYLCATSRESGRDYSGANVLTFGAGSRLTVL.

This rearrangement joins TRBV12-3 or TRBV12-4 to TRBJ2-5; TCRdb outputs TRBD2, but without DNA this stays unchecked. CDR3 length: 14 amino acids. The CDR3 is CASSPGLAEETQYF.

The gene calls are TRBV29-1 and TRBJ2-2. CDR3 size: 13 residues. Germline CDR1 and CDR2: SQVTM and ANQGSEA. CDR3 sequence: CSVEASHTGELFF.

The chain joins TRBV29-1 to TRBJ2-5; TCRdb selects TRBD2, and the lack of DNA leaves this call unchecked. The CDR3 runs 16 residues. Per germline, CDR1 SQVTM and CDR2 ANQGSEA. CDR3 sequence reads: CSVHSSGGAMGETQYF.

The V and J genes are TRBV24-1 and TRBJ2-3; there is no DNA to check the TCRdb D call of TRBD2. Germline V gene lookup returns CDR1 KGHDR and CDR2 SFDVKD. CDR3 length: 16 residues. The CDR3 loop is CATSDPNLAGRHTQYF.

The chain carries TRBV5-6 and TRBJ2-5; no DNA is available, so the TRBD1 call from TCRdb remains unchecked. The germline V gene has CDR1 SGHDT and CDR2 YYEEEE. The CDR3 runs to 15 residues. The CDR3 sequence is CASSLPRDRGETQYF.

The rearrangement links TRBV28 to TRBJ2-7. Germline CDR1 MDHEN, CDR2 SYDVKM. The length of the CDR3 is 12 residues. The CDR3 region is CASLGSSYEQYF.

The CDR3 sequence is CASTTAYEQYF. This sequence joins TRBV10-2 and TRBJ2-7. This CDR3 comprises 11 residues. The germline CDR1 and CDR2 sequences are WSHSY and SAAADI.

The V gene is TRBV29-1, the J gene TRBJ2-1; as DNA is missing, the TRBD1 call by TCRdb cannot be tested. The CDR3 is 13 residues long. Germline CDR1 and CDR2: SQVTM and ANQGSEA. CDR3 sequence: CSVQQGNRNEQFF.

The chain carries TRBV6-2 or TRBV6-3 and TRBJ1-1. The V gene's germline CDR1 is MNHEY and CDR2 SVGEGT. The CDR3 totals 15 residues. The CDR3 loop reads CASRGWRFGDTEAFF.

The chain couples TRBV6-4 to TRBJ2-1. Looked up from germline, CDR1 is MRHNA and CDR2 is SNTAGT. CDR3 size: 12 residues. This CDR3 is CASSDPDLGQFF.

The rearrangement uses TRBV4-3 and TRBJ1-2. The V gene's germline CDR1 is LGHNA and CDR2 YSLEER. The CDR3 length is 17 residues. The CDR3 loop is CASSQDIDSGFSWGYTF.

J is TRBJ2-5 and V is TRBV5-6; the TCRdb D gene call, TRBD2, has no DNA to confirm it. CDR1 and CDR2 from the germline V gene are SGHDT and YYEEEE. The CDR3 is made up of 22 amino acids. Here the CDR3 reads CASSEGGASAFDFTSRQETQYF.

The chain couples TRBV29-1 to TRBJ2-7; the TRBD1 assignment by TCRdb is unverifiable without DNA. CDR1 and CDR2 (germline): SQVTM, ANQGSEA. The CDR3 consists of 16 residues. The CDR3: CSAFTPGQKSSYEQYF.

This chain connects TRBV7-2 to TRBJ1-2; the TCRdb call, TRBD1, lacks DNA for checking. Per germline, CDR1 SGHTA and CDR2 FQGNSA. This CDR3 is built from 17 residues. The CDR3 is CASSLYLLGGSNYGYTF.

The J gene is TRBJ2-7, the V gene TRBV7-8. This CDR3 comprises 15 residues. Germline-derived CDR1 and CDR2 are SGHVS and FQNEAQ. CDR3 residues: CASSSHGYPSYEQYF.

The chain has TRBV28 and TRBJ2-5. The CDR3 is 14 amino acids. The germline V gene has CDR1 MDHEN and CDR2 SYDVKM. The CDR3 here is CASSLLRVQETQYF.